These 32 T cell receptor beta chains came from one sample sequenced in a study of Graves' ophthalmopathy and Graves' hyperthyroidism. For repertoire sequencing, the TCR beta CDR3 regions were amplified from RNA transcripts. First-round RT-PCR with HTBI primers preceded a second-round multiplex PCR. TCRdb independently ran MiXCR on the multiplex PCR reads; one entry per CDR3 protein. The sample has 500,000 to 600,000 distinct CDR3 sequences, under 45% seen once. The sequenced sample consisted of peripheral blood or thyroid tissue (not recorded which). The source is an adult man with Graves' hyperthyroidism.

About this clonotype: A much bigger clone sits one base away, suggesting this may be a read error. The V call is TRBV10-3, the J call TRBJ1-1, with D hard to call. This CDR3 region has 15 residues. CDR1 ENHRY and CDR2 SYGVKD come from the germline V gene. Here the CDR3 DNA reads TGTGCCAGCAGTGATGGCCCTAAATTGAACACTGGAGCTTTCTTT. Amino acid sequence: CASSDGPKLNTGAFF.

The rearrangement links TRBV9 to TRBJ1-5; no definite D call. The germline V gene has CDR1 SGDLS and CDR2 YYNGEE. Trimming took off 0 bases at V and 2 bases at J, with 9 bases between the two ends. This CDR3 is 15 amino acids long. The CDR3 here is CASSVDVSGNQPQHF. CDR3 DNA: TGTGCCAGCAGCGTAGACGTTTCTGGCAATCAGCCCCAGCATTTT.

This clonotype appeared a few times. J is TRBJ1-4 and V is TRBV6-2 or TRBV6-3; D remains ambiguous. Germline V gene sequence: CDR1 MNHEY, CDR2 SVGEGT. V dropped 5 bases and J dropped 8 bases, with 15 bases sitting between them. The CDR3 is made up of 14 amino acids. CDR3 in DNA: TGTGCCAGCAGTACCCCTCATCGTCCAGAAAAACTGTTTTTT. It codes for CASSTPHRPEKLFF.

The table lists this clonotype with many counts. The V gene is TRBV7-2, the J gene TRBJ2-7; D is perhaps TRBD2 (6 bases). The V end lost 7 bases, the J end lost 0 bases, and 19 bases lay between the germline ends. The germline CDR1 and CDR2 sequences are SGHTA and FQGNSA. This CDR3 is built from 16 residues. The DNA of the CDR3 is TGTGCCAGCACCCAATGGCGGGGAGATTCCTCCTACGAGCAGTACTTC. This gives the protein CASTQWRGDSSYEQYF.

In its sample, this clonotype was seen many times. The chain has TRBV12-3 or TRBV12-4 and TRBJ1-1; D is unclear. Trimming removed 6 bases from V and 4 bases from J, with 9 bases in between. The CDR3 is 12 residues long. The CDR3 region is CASSFHGTEAFF. In DNA form, the CDR3 reads TGTGCCAGCAGCTTCCATGGCACTGAAGCTTTCTTT.

This clonotype was seen a single time. The gene calls are TRBV5-1 and TRBJ2-7; D tentatively reads TRBD1 or TRBD2 (5 bases each). This CDR3 spans 15 amino acids. In germline, CDR1 is SGHRS, CDR2 YFSETQ. The V and J ends lost 4 bases and 0 bases respectively, with 14 bases between them. Written as DNA, the CDR3 is TGCGCCAGCAGCATCGGGACGGCCCTCTCCTACGAGCAGTACTTC. Protein sequence: CASSIGTALSYEQYF.

This clonotype was recorded once. The chain has TRBV7-9 and TRBJ2-5; perhaps TRBD2 as D (6 bases). Trimming stripped 5 bases from V and 5 bases from J, with 15 bases between. Germline V gene sequence: CDR1 SEHNR, CDR2 FQNEAQ (reference sequence). The CDR3 is 14 residues long. The CDR3 loop reads CASSPRLGQETQYF. The CDR3, as DNA: TGTGCCAGCAGCCCCAGACTAGGGCAGGAGACCCAGTACTTC.

This clonotype was seen a handful of times. The chain couples TRBV20-1 to TRBJ2-7, with 14 bases identical to TRBD2. The junction had 16 bases not matched to a gene; V was cut back by 0 bases and J by 0 bases. The CDR3 length is 21 residues. Germline CDR1 reads DFQATT; CDR2 reads SNEGSKA (reference sequence). In nucleotides, the CDR3 is TGCAGTGCTAGAGATCTGGGTGCCCGGGGACTAGCGGGAGTTGGCTCCTACGAGCAGTACTTC. Amino acid sequence: CSARDLGARGLAGVGSYEQYF.

This clonotype was seen more than once but under ten times. The rearrangement uses TRBV5-4 and TRBJ1-2; 8 positions match TRBD1. This CDR3 is 15 amino acids long. With 3 bases clipped from V and 4 bases from J, the junction kept 8 bases outside the gene matches. Germline V gene data show CDR1 as SGHNT and CDR2 as YYREEE (reference sequence). The CDR3 DNA follows: TGTGCCAGCAGCTCAACAGGGGGACGGAGCTATGGCTACACCTTC. This encodes CASSSTGGRSYGYTF. Variable domain in full (rest from reference TRBV5-4 and TRBJ1-2): ETGVTQSPTHLIKTRGQQVTLRCSSQSGHNTVSWYQQALGQGPQFIFQYYREEENGRGNFPPRFSGLQFPNYSSELNVNALELDDSALYLCASSSTGGRSYGYTFGSGTRLTVV.

The rearrangement joins TRBV5-1 to TRBJ1-1; D is perhaps TRBD1 (6 bases). Trimming removed 7 bases at V and 0 bases at J, with 16 bases between. CDR3 length: 15 amino acids. Germline-derived CDR1 and CDR2 are SGHRS and YFSETQ. The CDR3 nucleotides are TGCGCCAGCTCGACCCTGGACAGCATGAACACTGAAGCTTTCTTT. It translates to CASSTLDSMNTEAFF.

The chain links TRBV7-2 to TRBJ1-1; weak D call: TRBD1 (6 bases). The CDR3 contains 19 residues. V shed 1 base and J shed 2 bases, with 23 bases lying between them. Germline assignment: CDR1 SGHTA and CDR2 FQGNSA. CDR3 region: CASSLEGGSGATVNTEAFF. The CDR3, as DNA: TGTGCCAGCAGCTTAGAGGGGGGATCGGGAGCAACTGTCAACACTGAAGCTTTCTTT.

This clonotype was seen more than once but under ten times. This chain links TRBV12-3 or TRBV12-4 with TRBJ2-7, with 16 bases matching TRBD2. The CDR3 totals 17 residues. V dropped 4 bases and J dropped 0; count of bases not matched to a gene: 3. The CDR3 reads CASSYGTSGRASYEQYF. CDR3 coding DNA: TGTGCCAGCAGTTACGGGACTAGCGGGAGGGCCTCCTACGAGCAGTACTTC.

The chain has TRBV11-2 and TRBJ2-7; 11 nucleotides line up with TRBD2. Germline loops: CDR1 SGHAT, CDR2 FQNNGV. The CDR3 has 14 residues. V was clipped by 5 bases and J by 6 bases; unmatched bases: 6. CDR3 DNA: TGTGCCAGCAGCATTAGCGGGGGGGCCTCCGAGCAGTACTTC. This codes for CASSISGGASEQYF.

This chain joins TRBV30 and TRBJ1-6, with TRBD1 matching over 7 bases. Germline lookup yields CDR1 GTSNPN and CDR2 SVGIG (reference sequence). The CDR3 contains 15 residues. V lost 3 bases to trimming and J lost 8 bases; unmatched junction nucleotides: 10. The CDR3 loop reads CAWSAPDRPDSPLHF. The CDR3 nucleotides read TGTGCCTGGAGCGCCCCGGACAGGCCTGATTCACCCCTCCACTTT. The complete variable domain, with remaining parts taken from reference TRBV30 and TRBJ1-6, reads SQTIHQWPATLVQPVGSPLSLECTVEGTSNPNLYWYRQAAGRGLQLLFYSVGIGQISSEVPQNLSASRPQDRQFILSSKKLLLSDSGFYLCAWSAPDRPDSPLHFGNGTRLTVT.

In this sample, this clonotype turned up many times. V usage is TRBV19 and J usage is TRBJ2-7; tentative D call: TRBD1 (6 bases). Germline CDR1 and CDR2: LNHDA and SQIVND (reference sequence). V was trimmed by 5 bases and J by 6 bases, leaving 17 bases between them. The CDR3 totals 14 residues. Here the CDR3 DNA reads TGTGCCAGTAGTCCCCGCGGCAGGGGATCCGAGCAGTACTTC. Translated, it gives CASSPRGRGSEQYF.

The chain recombines TRBV29-1 with TRBJ1-2; D possibly corresponds to TRBD1 (5 bases). The CDR3 loop spans 13 amino acids. CDR1 is SQVTM, CDR2 ANQGSEA, per germline. V shed 8 bases and J shed 6 bases, with 19 bases lying between them. CDR3 protein: CSSAPVRDHGYTF. CDR3 DNA sequence: TGCAGCTCGGCACCCGTCAGGGACCATGGCTACACCTTC.

This chain uses TRBV7-8 with TRBJ1-1; 9 nucleotides match TRBD1. The germline V gene encodes CDR1 SGHVS and CDR2 FQNEAQ. J was trimmed by 0 bases and V by 5 bases; bases with no gene match: 10. CDR3 length: 17 residues. The CDR3: CASSPRGTGRMNTEAFF. CDR3 sequence (DNA): TGTGCCAGCAGCCCTCGTGGGACAGGGCGCATGAACACTGAAGCTTTCTTT.

This clonotype was counted many times. The chain links TRBV12-3 or TRBV12-4 to TRBJ1-2, with D uncertain. CDR3 length: 13 amino acids. Trimming left V 7 bases short and J 5 bases short, with 14 bases between. The CDR3 region is CASTSRNGYGYTF. CDR3 in DNA: TGTGCCAGCACCAGTAGGAACGGTTATGGCTACACCTTC.

The rearrangement uses TRBV10-3 and TRBJ2-5, with 7 bases identical to TRBD2. CDR1 is ENHRY, CDR2 SYGVKD, per germline. With 3 bases clipped from V and 0 bases from J, the junction kept 4 bases outside the gene matches. This CDR3 comprises 15 residues. This chain's CDR3 is CAISDASGDQETQYF. In nucleotides, the CDR3 is TGTGCCATCAGTGATGCCAGCGGGGACCAAGAGACCCAGTACTTC.

This clonotype was observed a few times. V and J are TRBV20-1 and TRBJ1-1; no definite D call. Germline V gene data show CDR1 as DFQATT and CDR2 as SNEGSKA (reference sequence). The CDR3 loop spans 13 amino acids. Trimming took 0 bases from V and 1 from J, leaving 6 bases between them. The CDR3 sequence: CSARDYRNTEAFF. DNA of the CDR3: TGCAGTGCTAGAGACTACAGGAACACTGAAGCTTTCTTT.

Points on this clonotype: This could be a read error, since a much larger clone is one nucleotide away. The chain has TRBV10-3 and TRBJ1-5; 7 positions agree with TRBD1. V dropped 6 bases and J dropped 5; count of bases not matched to a gene: 10. Per the germline V gene, CDR1 is ENHRY and CDR2 is SYGVKD. The CDR3 has 15 amino acids. For the CDR3, the DNA is TGTGCCATCAGACCCGCGACAGGGACAGATCAGCCCCAGCATTTT. It yields the protein CAIRPATGTDQPQHF.

Remarks on this clonotype: One junction end disagrees with the germline gene, perhaps due to a read error. The rearrangement links TRBV7-2 to TRBJ2-2; 7 bases are a match to TRBD2. The CDR3 contains 17 residues. Germline V gene sequence: CDR1 SGHTA, CDR2 FQGNSA. In nucleotides, the CDR3 is TGCGCCAGCAGCCTTCGTCTAGCGGAGGGAAGTAACGGGGAGCTGTTTTTT. This gives the protein CASSLRLAEGSNGELFF.

This clonotype was recorded many times. This sequence joins TRBV9 and TRBJ2-5; D gene ambiguous. The V and J ends lost 0 bases and 4 bases respectively, with 4 bases between them. Germline V CDR1 and CDR2: SGDLS, YYNGEE. This CDR3 is built from 12 residues. The CDR3 DNA is TGTGCCAGCAGCGTAGAGGGAGAGACCCAGTACTTC. It translates to CASSVEGETQYF.

The chain's CDR3 is CAIEDRGLGGYTF. The CDR3 bases are TGTGCCATCGAGGACAGGGGGCTCGGAGGCTACACCTTC. The chain joins TRBV10-3 to TRBJ1-2, with TRBD1 matching over 11 bases. This CDR3 has 13 residues. V shed 8 bases, J shed 8 bases, and the junction held 7 bases outside the gene matches. In germline, CDR1 is ENHRY, CDR2 SYGVKD.

This clonotype was counted only a few times. J is TRBJ2-5 and V is TRBV5-1, with 12 nucleotides matching TRBD2. This CDR3 has 17 amino acids. The V segment lost 1 base and the J segment 5 bases; nucleotides outside the gene matches: 9. Germline CDR1 SGHRS, CDR2 YFSETQ. CDR3 region: CASSLRASGRVRETQYF. The CDR3 DNA sequence: TGCGCCAGCAGCTTGCGGGCTAGCGGGAGGGTGAGGGAGACCCAGTACTTC.

The rearrangement uses TRBV12-3 or TRBV12-4 and TRBJ1-2, with TRBD1 identical over 8 bases. This CDR3 comprises 13 residues. Losses at the gene ends were 2 bases for V and 11 bases for J; bases not matched to a gene: 7. The CDR3 nucleotides are TGTGCCAGCAGTTTATCCGACAGGGGCAGATACACCTTC. Translating it yields CASSLSDRGRYTF.

The chain is built from TRBV5-4 and TRBJ2-6, with D perhaps TRBD1 or TRBD2 (5 bases each). The germline CDR1 and CDR2 sequences are SGHNT and YYREEE (reference sequence). V was pared by 4 bases and J by 0 bases, with 14 bases between. The CDR3 has 17 residues. CDR3 nucleotide sequence: TGTGCCAGCAGCCCTAGGGGTGCGGGCTCTGGGGCCAACGTCCTGACTTTC. It is translated as CASSPRGAGSGANVLTF.

In this sample, this clonotype turned up many times. The J gene is TRBJ1-6, the V gene TRBV5-8, with D uncertain. The CDR3 contains 14 residues. V was cut by 1 base and J by 7 bases, with 9 bases left in between. The V gene's germline CDR1 is SGHTS and CDR2 YDEGEE. CDR3 region: CASSLNSGNSPLHF. The CDR3 nucleotides are TGTGCCAGCAGCTTGAACAGTGGCAATTCACCCCTCCACTTT.

The table lists this clonotype with many counts. V is TRBV6-5 and J is TRBJ1-5; D gene uncertain. V was trimmed by 2 bases and J by 11 bases, leaving 7 bases between them. From germline, CDR1 is MNHEY and CDR2 SVGAGI. The CDR3 spans 11 residues. The CDR3 DNA sequence: TGTGCCAGCAGTTACGGCCGGACCCAGCATTTT. This gives the protein CASSYGRTQHF.

The chain has TRBV25-1 and TRBJ1-1; 7 positions match TRBD1. Germline values: CDR1 MGHDK, CDR2 SYGVNS. The V gene end was trimmed by 4 bases and the J gene end by 4 bases; junction bases not matched to a gene: 3. The CDR3 runs to 13 residues. The CDR3 loop reads CASSGDSGTEAFF. The CDR3 DNA follows: TGTGCCAGCAGTGGGGACAGTGGCACTGAAGCTTTCTTT.

This clonotype came up a few times. The chain combines TRBV7-2 with TRBJ2-3, with unresolved D. The germline V gene has CDR1 SGHTA and CDR2 FQGNSA. Trimming cost V 5 bases and J 0 bases, with 12 bases left between them. This CDR3 is 15 amino acids long. DNA of the CDR3: TGTGCCAGCAGCCCGCCATTCCCTAGCACAGATACGCAGTATTTT. Amino acids: CASSPPFPSTDTQYF.

The genes are TRBV5-1 and TRBJ2-1; D tentatively fits TRBD1 or TRBD2 (5 bases each). Between the trimmed V and J ends, which lost 2 bases and 0 bases, there was a span of 18 bases. Germline CDR1 SGHRS, CDR2 YFSETQ. The CDR3 spans 18 residues. This chain's CDR3 is CASSFGAGLVGSYNEQFF. CDR3 sequence (DNA): TGCGCCAGCAGCTTCGGGGCAGGGTTAGTGGGCTCCTACAATGAGCAGTTCTTC. Using reference TRBV5-1 and TRBJ2-1 for the parts outside the CDR3, the full variable domain is KAGVTQTPRYLIKTRGQQVTLSCSPISGHRSVSWYQQTPGQGLQFLFEYFSETQRNKGNFPGRFSGRQFSNSRSEMNVSTLELGDSALYLCASSFGAGLVGSYNEQFFGPGTRLTVL.